The 8 T cell receptor beta chains given below trace back to one sample, sequenced in a study of cytomegalovirus exposure and HLA in healthy donors (dated by TCRdb to the late 2010s). Libraries were built with the immunoSEQ multiplex PCR assay. A mixture of 60 forward primers for TCR Vbeta segments and 13 reverse primers for TCR Jbeta segments was used in the multiplex PCR. The source is immuneACCESS, and TCRdb retained only in-frame sequences with V and J called. Part of the clones is not carried over; for the studies checked, unresolved V genes explain less than half of this, and the remainder is unexplained. A total of 84,000 or so clones appear in this sample, less than 65% of them only once. Of the sample, around 5.5% is held by the ten largest clones. The sample was PBMCs. The receptors stem from a woman aged 25 to 39 in good health and CMV-seropositive.

The CDR3 reads CASSSFYEQYF. The CDR3 DNA reads TGTGCCAGCAGCTCCTTCTACGAGCAGTACTTC. The V and J genes are TRBV11-3 and TRBJ2-7, with no clear D. V dropped 4 bases and J dropped 3 bases, with 4 bases sitting between them. Germline-derived CDR1 and CDR2 are SGHNT and YENEEA. The CDR3 runs 11 residues.

The chain employs TRBV6-5 and TRBJ1-3, with a possible D match to TRBD1 (5 bases). The CDR3 has 15 amino acids. The ends were cut back, 5 bases at V and 2 bases at J, with 13 bases in the middle. CDR1 and CDR2 from the germline V gene are MNHEY and SVGAGI. CDR3: CASSQKQDTGNTIYF. The CDR3, as DNA: TGTGCCAGCAGTCAAAAACAGGACACTGGAAACACCATATATTTT.

This chain connects TRBV5-1 to TRBJ1-2, with 7 positions matching TRBD1. Per the germline V gene, CDR1 is SGHRS and CDR2 is YFSETQ. The CDR3 consists of 13 residues. With 0 bases clipped from V and 8 bases from J, the junction kept 4 bases outside the gene matches. CDR3 DNA sequence: TGCGCCAGCAGCTTGGGAACAGGGGAAGGCTACACCTTC. Its protein product is CASSLGTGEGYTF.

The J gene is TRBJ2-7, the V gene TRBV11-2, with D possibly TRBD2 on 6 matching bases. Germline V gives CDR1 SGHAT, CDR2 FQNNGV. CDR3 length: 15 amino acids. The V end lost 1 base, the J end lost 3 bases, and 13 bases lay between the germline ends. CDR3 coding DNA: TGTGCCAGCAGCTTAGTTGGAGGGGCAAACTACGAGCAGTACTTC. Translating it yields CASSLVGGANYEQYF.

V gene TRBV7-2 combines with J gene TRBJ1-1; unclear D gene. The CDR3 extends over 13 amino acids. Deletions cut 3 bases from V and 4 bases from J, with 9 bases between. CDR1 SGHTA and CDR2 FQGNSA come from the germline V gene. The CDR3 DNA reads as TGTGCCAGCAGCTTGAAGATCGGCACTGAAGCTTTCTTT. This translates into CASSLKIGTEAFF.

The chain is built from TRBV5-4 and TRBJ1-1; 9 nucleotides agree with TRBD1. Germline values: CDR1 SGHNT, CDR2 YYREEE (reference sequence). The CDR3 has 13 residues. Germline trimming cut 6 bases from V and 3 bases from J; bases unmatched to any gene: 3. This chain's CDR3 is CASTGQGYTEAFF. The CDR3 DNA sequence: TGTGCCAGCACCGGACAGGGGTACACTGAAGCTTTCTTT.

There are a few counts of this clone. This chain links TRBV2 with TRBJ1-2; no reliable D call. Trimming shortened V by 1 base and J by 1 base, and 16 bases separated the two germline ends. CDR1 and CDR2 from the germline V gene are SNHLY and FYNNEI. This CDR3 comprises 17 residues. The CDR3 region has the DNA TGTGCCAGCAGTGAAGATGGTTGGAATGAGGGTAACTATGGCTACACCTTC. This encodes CASSEDGWNEGNYGYTF. The whole variable domain, remainder taken from reference TRBV2 and TRBJ1-2, is EPEVTQTPSHQVTQMGQEVILRCVPISNHLYFYWYRQILGQKVEFLVSFYNNEISEKSEIFDDQFSVERPDGSNFTLKIRSTKLEDSAMYFCASSEDGWNEGNYGYTFGSGTRLTVV.

The chain couples TRBV27 to TRBJ2-6, with 8 positions matching TRBD1. Germline V CDR1 and CDR2: MNHEY, SMNVEV (reference sequence). The length of the CDR3 is 20 residues. V trimming: 2 bases; J trimming: 2 bases; junction bases outside the gene matches: 14. The CDR3 loop is CASSLVFRQGAGPGANVLTF. For the CDR3, the DNA is TGTGCCAGCAGTTTAGTTTTCCGGCAGGGGGCAGGGCCTGGGGCCAACGTCCTGACTTTC.